The rows below give T cell receptor beta chains drawn from one sample of a study of blood T cell repertoires in COVID-19. TCRdb keeps only in-frame clones here, not all; method: immunoSEQ multiplex PCR. The sample lists about 250,000 clones; about four fifths were seen once. Sample: peripheral blood. The receptors were gathered from an elderly man with acute or convalescent COVID-19. The CDR3 runs from the conserved cysteine through the conserved F or W. A D gene is named only where the DNA matches it firmly. Size is omitted from some rows. Given values are once, few, many or a class for expanded clones.

D gene	V gene	clone size	J gene	CDR3 protein	CDR3 DNA
TRBD1	TRBV28	NA	TRBJ2-7	CASSISGQGLKYF	TGTGCCAGCAGTATATCGGGACAGGGATTGAAGTACTTC
TRBD1	TRBV19	NA	TRBJ2-6	CASSIGYRGTEFSGANVLTF	TGTGCCAGTAGTATAGGGTATAGGGGGACAGAATTCTCTGGGGCCAACGTCCTGACTTTC
NA	TRBV5-8	NA	TRBJ2-6	CASSAGLFSGANVLTF	TGTGCCAGCAGCGCGGGACTCTTCTCTGGGGCCAACGTCCTGACTTTC
NA	TRBV28	NA	TRBJ2-7	CASSAGLLEQYF	TGTGCCAGCAGTGCGGGACTTCTCGAGCAGTACTTC
TRBD1	TRBV15	once	TRBJ1-2	CATSRKPTGRAGYTF	TGTGCCACCAGCAGAAAACCGACAGGGCGGGCTGGCTACACCTTC
TRBD1	TRBV4-1	NA	TRBJ2-7	CASSPDRRYEQYF	TGCGCCAGCAGTCCGGACAGGCGTTACGAGCAGTACTTC
NA	TRBV19	NA	TRBJ2-3	CASSIGRRVADTQYF	TGTGCCAGTAGTATCGGTAGGAGGGTCGCAGATACGCAGTATTTT
TRBD1	TRBV6-1	NA	TRBJ1-2	CASSEARTGVYGYTF	TGTGCCAGCAGTGAAGCCCGGACAGGCGTCTATGGCTACACCTTC
TRBD1	TRBV3-1/TRBV3-2	NA	TRBJ1-2	CASSQVGRGNYGYTF	TGTGCCAGCAGCCAAGTTGGCAGGGGGAACTATGGCTACACCTTC
NA	TRBV7-2	NA	TRBJ2-1	CASSLVTGFLNEQFF	TGTGCCAGCAGCTTAGTAACGGGTTTTCTCAATGAGCAGTTCTTC
TRBD1	TRBV27	NA	TRBJ2-7	CASSLSAGGNEQYF	TGTGCCAGCAGTTTATCCGCAGGGGGCAACGAGCAGTACTTC
TRBD1	TRBV24-1	NA	TRBJ1-2	CATSDRQGIAGYTF	TGTGCCACCAGTGATCGACAGGGTATCGCTGGCTACACCTTC
NA	TRBV28	NA	TRBJ1-3	CASRQGQDSGNTIYF	TGTGCCAGCAGGCAGGGGCAGGACTCTGGAAACACCATATATTTT
NA	TRBV7-2	NA	TRBJ1-2	CASSYPGGPGLYGYTF	TGTGCCAGCAGTTATCCAGGTGGGCCGGGACTCTATGGCTACACCTTC
NA	TRBV14	NA	TRBJ2-4	CASSPDSRQSLAKNIQYF	TGTGCCAGCAGCCCCGACTCAAGACAGTCCTTAGCCAAAAACATTCAGTACTTC
TRBD1	TRBV3-1/TRBV3-2	NA	TRBJ1-4	CASSQSTGGTNEKLFF	TGTGCCAGCAGCCAATCGACAGGGGGTACTAATGAAAAACTGTTTTTT
TRBD1	TRBV7-2	NA	TRBJ2-3	CASSVRDRGSTDTQYF	TGTGCCAGCAGCGTACGGGACAGGGGGAGCACAGATACGCAGTATTTT
NA	TRBV10-2	NA	TRBJ1-3	CASSAGQGNSGNTIYF	TGCGCCAGCAGTGCGGGGCAGGGGAATTCCGGAAACACCATATATTTT
NA	TRBV5-4	NA	TRBJ1-4	CASSSFPSPNEKLFF	TGTGCCAGCAGCTCCTTTCCCTCCCCGAATGAAAAACTGTTTTTT
NA	TRBV7-9	NA	TRBJ2-7	CASSSEAPYEQYF	TGTGCCAGCAGCTCGGAGGCCCCCTACGAGCAGTACTTC
TRBD1	TRBV5-1	once	TRBJ1-2	CASSLSGTGDGYTF	TGCGCCAGCAGTCTATCCGGGACAGGGGACGGCTACACCTTC
NA	TRBV5-1	NA	TRBJ2-7	CASSLPRGEQYF	TGCGCCAGCAGCTTGCCACGGGGCGAGCAGTACTTC
TRBD1	TRBV18	once	TRBJ1-2	CASSSDLGQGVKGYTF	TGTGCCAGCTCATCAGACCTGGGACAGGGGGTAAAAGGCTACACCTTC
NA	TRBV18	NA	TRBJ1-1	CASSPLGQEGTEAFF	TGTGCCAGCTCACCACTGGGACAAGAGGGGACTGAAGCTTTCTTT
NA	TRBV3-1/TRBV3-2	NA	TRBJ2-5	CASSQVGVAQYF	TGTGCCAGCAGCCAAGTGGGAGTGGCCCAGTACTTC
TRBD1	TRBV19	NA	TRBJ2-7	CASRDRKGLSYEQYF	TGTGCCAGCAGGGACAGAAAAGGCTTGTCCTACGAGCAGTACTTC
TRBD1	TRBV5-5	NA	TRBJ1-2	CASSPTGTGRNYGYTF	TGTGCCAGCAGCCCGACTGGGACAGGACGGAACTATGGCTACACCTTC
NA	TRBV3-1/TRBV3-2	NA	TRBJ1-1	CASSQIPETVEAFF	TGTGCCAGCAGCCAAATCCCGGAGACAGTTGAAGCTTTCTTT
TRBD1	TRBV18	once	TRBJ2-7	CASSRNLRDRFYEQYF	TGTGCCAGCTCCCGAAACCTTCGGGACAGGTTCTACGAGCAGTACTTC
TRBD1	TRBV19	NA	TRBJ1-1	CASSRDRGRTEAFF	TGTGCCAGTAGTAGGGACAGGGGGCGGACTGAAGCTTTCTTT
NA	TRBV19	NA	TRBJ1-3	CASSPTGSGNTIYF	TGTGCCAGTAGTCCTACAGGATCTGGAAACACCATATATTTT
TRBD1	TRBV6-5	NA	TRBJ1-5	CASTQTPGGAQPQHF	TGTGCCAGCACTCAAACCCCAGGGGGTGCTCAGCCCCAGCATTTT
TRBD1	TRBV30	NA	TRBJ1-1	CAWLGQPNTEAFF	TGTGCCTGGCTGGGACAGCCGAACACTGAAGCTTTCTTT
NA	TRBV5-6	NA	TRBJ2-7	CASSLYRVHEQYF	TGTGCCAGCAGCTTATACAGGGTCCACGAGCAGTACTTC
NA	TRBV27	many	TRBJ2-7	CASSFSSSYEQYF	TGTGCCAGCAGTTTTTCGAGCTCCTACGAGCAGTACTTC
NA	TRBV28	NA	TRBJ2-3	CASSLRDPDTQYF	TGTGCCAGCAGTCTCAGGGATCCAGATACGCAGTATTTT
NA	TRBV2	few	TRBJ1-3	CASSVSRSGNTIYF	TGTGCCAGCAGTGTCTCTCGCTCTGGAAACACCATATATTTT
TRBD1	TRBV5-6	NA	TRBJ2-4	CASSLLDRFENIQYF	TGTGCCAGCAGCCTGTTGGACAGGTTTGAAAACATTCAGTACTTC
TRBD1	TRBV9	NA	TRBJ2-7	CASSPRTGGTEQYF	TGTGCCAGCAGCCCCCGGACAGGGGGCACCGAGCAGTACTTC
NA	TRBV10-3	NA	TRBJ1-2	CAIRERSGYGYTF	TGTGCCATCAGGGAGCGTTCAGGCTATGGCTACACCTTC
NA	TRBV5-1	NA	TRBJ2-5	CASSSRGLRIQETQYF	TGCGCCAGCAGCTCCAGGGGCCTCCGGATCCAAGAGACCCAGTACTTC
NA	TRBV4-1	NA	TRBJ2-2	CASSRQTKGSNTGELFF	TGCGCCAGCAGCCGACAAACCAAAGGCAGCAACACCGGGGAGCTGTTTTTT
TRBD2	TRBV15	NA	TRBJ2-7	CATSRDRWGLAVFYEQYF	TGTGCCACCAGCAGAGATAGGTGGGGACTAGCGGTTTTCTACGAGCAGTACTTC
TRBD2	TRBV30	NA	TRBJ2-7	CAWSVLRLAVSYEQYF	TGTGCCTGGAGTGTACTAAGACTAGCGGTCTCCTACGAGCAGTACTTC
NA	TRBV29-1	once	TRBJ2-5	CSVLERETQYF	TGCAGCGTCCTCGAGCGAGAGACCCAGTACTTC
NA	TRBV5-4	NA	TRBJ1-6	CASSLGGLGSYNSPLHF	TGTGCCAGCAGCTTAGGAGGTTTGGGCTCCTATAATTCACCCCTCCACTTT
NA	TRBV27	NA	TRBJ1-2	CATAMSSNYGYTF	TGTGCCACTGCTATGAGCTCCAACTATGGCTACACCTTC
NA	TRBV28	NA	TRBJ2-3	CASSLSQQAQYF	TGTGCCAGCAGTTTGTCCCAACAGGCGCAGTATTTT
TRBD1	TRBV2	NA	TRBJ1-1	CATHRGTEAFF	TGTGCCACTCACAGGGGAACTGAAGCTTTCTTT
NA	TRBV13	NA	TRBJ2-7	CASSLSGRGPYEQYF	TGTGCCAGCAGTCTTAGCGGTCGAGGACCCTACGAGCAGTACTTC
NA	TRBV7-3	NA	TRBJ1-2	CASSSPGHGYTF	TGTGCCAGCAGCTCACCAGGGCATGGCTACACCTTC